This TCR beta chain was captured by sequencing in a study of lymphopenia after photon versus proton radiotherapy. Study observations and caveats: Relative stability marked proton patients; photon patients lost diversity and naive cells.

In regard to this clone: What it recognizes is unknown.

From germline, CDR1 is SGHRS and CDR2 YFSETQ. After removal of 4 bases from V and 7 bases from J, the junction contained 6 bases not matched to a gene. The CDR3 runs to 15 residues. Clones were sequenced by immunoSEQ multiplex PCR, and TCRdb holds only the in-frame ones, with some missing. This table holds roughly 63,000 clones, about 88% found once. Sequencing used peripheral blood, obtained from a patient treated with proton-based radiotherapy. J is TRBJ1-5 and V is TRBV5-1; 12 nucleotides agree with TRBD1. This TCR was sampled from a man between 60 and 75 years old with pancreatic cancer. The CDR3 region has the DNA TGCGCCAGCAGCGCTGGGACAGGGGGCGGCCAGCCCCAGCATTTT. Its translation: CASSAGTGGGQPQHF.